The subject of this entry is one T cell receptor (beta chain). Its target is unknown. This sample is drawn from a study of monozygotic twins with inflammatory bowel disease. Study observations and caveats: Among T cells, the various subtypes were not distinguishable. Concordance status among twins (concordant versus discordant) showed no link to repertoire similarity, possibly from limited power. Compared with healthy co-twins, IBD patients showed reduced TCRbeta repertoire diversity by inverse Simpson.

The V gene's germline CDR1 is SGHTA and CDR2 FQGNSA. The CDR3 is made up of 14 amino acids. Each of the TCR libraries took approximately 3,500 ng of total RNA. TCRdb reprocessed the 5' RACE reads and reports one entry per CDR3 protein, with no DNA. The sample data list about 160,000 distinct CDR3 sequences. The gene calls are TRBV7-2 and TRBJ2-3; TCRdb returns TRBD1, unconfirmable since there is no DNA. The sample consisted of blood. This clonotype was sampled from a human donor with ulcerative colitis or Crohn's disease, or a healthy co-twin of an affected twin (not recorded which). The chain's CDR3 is CASSPDRGSDTQYF.